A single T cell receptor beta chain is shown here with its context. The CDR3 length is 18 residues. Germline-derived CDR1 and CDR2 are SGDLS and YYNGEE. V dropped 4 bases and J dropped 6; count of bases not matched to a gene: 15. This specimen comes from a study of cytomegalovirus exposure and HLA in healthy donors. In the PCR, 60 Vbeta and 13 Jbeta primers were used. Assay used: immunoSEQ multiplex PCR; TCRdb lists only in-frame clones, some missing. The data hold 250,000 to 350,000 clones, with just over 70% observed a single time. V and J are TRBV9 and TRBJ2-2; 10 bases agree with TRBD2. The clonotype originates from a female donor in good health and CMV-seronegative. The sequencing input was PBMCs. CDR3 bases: TGTGCCAGCAGCCCACGACTTCTAGCGGGGGTGAAGGCCGGGGAGCTGTTTTTT. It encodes CASSPRLLAGVKAGELFF.